This T cell receptor (beta chain) comes out of a study of early T cells in non-severe SARS-CoV-2 infection. About the study: Chains were unpaired, as sequencing was done on bulk RNA from unsorted whole blood. General study findings and limits: Clonotype matching in VDJdb favored anti-spike CD8 responses and did not capture private and CD4 specificities.

The TCR library protocol attached unique molecular identifiers to the individual cDNA molecules. TCRdb re-called the 5' RACE reads through MiXCR, storing one row per CDR3 protein. The profile shows some 16,000 distinct CDR3 sequences, around 5.1% of them singletons. As for this clonotype: The target antigen is unknown.

Germline CDR1 SGHVS, CDR2 FQNEAQ. There are 15 residues in the CDR3. The V end was cut by 1 base, the J end by 10 bases, with 16 bases between. The specimen was whole blood. The sequence was collected from an adult who was a healthcare worker with PCR-confirmed SARS-CoV-2 infection or an uninfected control (not recorded which). The chain links TRBV7-8 to TRBJ1-4, with D unresolved. The CDR3 DNA sequence: TGTGCCAGCAGCTTAGTGGGGATGAGTGGTGGAAAACTGTTTTTT. Translation: CASSLVGMSGGKLFF.